Presented here are 26 T cell receptor beta chains from one specimen sequenced in a study of blood T cell repertoires in COVID-19. Measured with immunoSEQ multiplex PCR; TCRdb has only the in-frame clones, and not every one. This table holds roughly 200,000 clones, about four fifths found once. Source material: peripheral blood. The receptors shown here come from a woman aged 35 to 49 with COVID-19, enrolled during active disease.

The CDR3 nucleotides read TGTGCCAGCAGCTTAGTACTGCCCAGGGCTAACTATGGCTACACCTTC. Residues: CASSLVLPRANYGYTF. The chain links TRBV13 to TRBJ1-2, with a weak D call TRBD1 (5 bases). Trimming left V 1 base short and J 0 bases short, with 12 bases between. This CDR3 has 16 amino acids. Germline CDR1 reads PRHDT; CDR2 reads FYEKMQ (reference sequence).

V and J are TRBV30 and TRBJ1-5; 9 nucleotides agree with TRBD1. This CDR3 is 15 amino acids long. V was clipped by 3 bases and J by 4 bases; unmatched bases: 7. In germline, CDR1 is GTSNPN, CDR2 SVGIG (reference sequence). CDR3 in amino acids: CAWSEWGTGNQPQHF. In DNA, the CDR3 is TGTGCCTGGAGCGAATGGGGGACAGGGAATCAGCCCCAGCATTTT.

The chain carries TRBV5-4 and TRBJ2-1, with D possibly being TRBD2 (5 bases). This CDR3 spans 16 amino acids. Trimming shortened V by 4 bases and J by 4 bases, and 18 bases separated the two germline ends. CDR1 and CDR2 from the germline V gene are SGHNT and YYREEE (reference sequence). The CDR3 coding sequence is TGTGCCAGCAGCACGGGCACGGGGAAGCGGTACAATGAGCAGTTCTTC. Amino acid sequence: CASSTGTGKRYNEQFF.

This chain links TRBV19 with TRBJ2-1; 11 bases are shared with TRBD2. Germline V gene data show CDR1 as LNHDA and CDR2 as SQIVND (reference sequence). This CDR3 region has 16 residues. The trim removed 4 bases at V and 4 bases at J, leaving 6 bases unmatched. CDR3 protein: CASSTAGLAGYNEQFF. DNA for the CDR3: TGTGCCAGTAGTACCGCCGGACTAGCGGGTTACAATGAGCAGTTCTTC.

The chain is built from TRBV3-1 (or the pseudogene TRBV3-2) and TRBJ1-4; D not certain. There are 15 residues in the CDR3. The V end lost 4 bases, the J end lost 0 bases, and 9 bases lay between the germline ends. Germline lookup yields CDR1 LGHDT and CDR2 YNNKEL (reference sequence). In nucleotides, the CDR3 is TGTGCCAGCAGCCCGGGAGGTGCAACTAATGAAAAACTGTTTTTT. It translates to CASSPGGATNEKLFF.

V usage is TRBV5-1 and J usage is TRBJ2-5, with TRBD1 matching 7 bases. CDR3 length: 15 amino acids. The germline V gene has CDR1 SGHRS and CDR2 YFSETQ. With V trimmed by 1 base and J by 0 bases, 3 bases remained unmatched. CDR3: CASSLTGANQETQYF. The CDR3 nucleotides read TGCGCCAGCAGCTTGACAGGGGCCAACCAAGAGACCCAGTACTTC.

This clone has just a few counts. This sequence joins TRBV2 and TRBJ1-6; TRBD1 might be the D (5 bases). Germline V CDR1 and CDR2: SNHLY, FYNNEI. V was trimmed by 3 bases and J by 7 bases, leaving 13 bases between them. This CDR3 has 15 amino acids. The DNA for the CDR3 is TGTGCCAGCAGTGACGGCAGGGTAGGAAATTCACCCCTCCACTTT. Its protein is CASSDGRVGNSPLHF.

This clone was recorded only once. V usage is TRBV24-1 and J usage is TRBJ2-2; TRBD1 is a possible D gene (6 bases). This CDR3 contains 15 residues. Trimming pared 4 bases from V and 3 bases from J, leaving 11 bases between. Germline lookup yields CDR1 KGHDR and CDR2 SFDVKD. The CDR3 is CATSDSTGYTGELFF. CDR3 in DNA: TGTGCCACCAGTGACTCCACAGGGTACACCGGGGAGCTGTTTTTT.

The chain links TRBV11-2 to TRBJ2-6; 7 bases line up with TRBD1. The germline V gene encodes CDR1 SGHAT and CDR2 FQNNGV. CDR3 length equals 16 residues. V dropped 5 bases and J dropped 0; count of bases not matched to a gene: 4. DNA of the CDR3: TGTGCCAGCAGCCCCCCAGGGGGCTCTGGGGCCAACGTCCTGACTTTC. Encoded protein: CASSPPGGSGANVLTF.

This rearrangement joins TRBV15 to TRBJ2-7, with TRBD1 matching 7 bases. Germline loops: CDR1 LNHNV, CDR2 YYDKDF (reference sequence). Losses at the gene ends were 3 bases for V and 2 bases for J; bases not matched to a gene: 7. This CDR3 region has 15 residues. DNA for the CDR3: TGTGCCACCAGCAGCCCCGACAGGGCAACCTACGAGCAGTACTTC. Translation: CATSSPDRATYEQYF. Using reference TRBV15 and TRBJ2-7 for the parts outside the CDR3, the full variable domain is DAMVIQNPRYQVTQFGKPVTLSCSQTLNHNVMYWYQQKSSQAPKLLFHYYDKDFNNEADTPDNFQSRRPNTSFCFLDIRSPGLGDTAMYLCATSSPDRATYEQYFGPGTRLTVT.

This sequence joins TRBV28 and TRBJ1-5; 7 bases are a match to TRBD1. There are 13 residues in the CDR3. V shed 6 bases and J 5 bases; nucleotides not matched to a gene: 4. The germline V gene encodes CDR1 MDHEN and CDR2 SYDVKM. The DNA for the CDR3 is TGTGCCAGCAGGTTACAGGGGTATCAGCCCCAGCATTTT. This sequence encodes CASRLQGYQPQHF. Variable domain in full (rest from reference TRBV28 and TRBJ1-5): DVKVTQSSRYLVKRTGEKVFLECVQDMDHENMFWYRQDPGLGLRLIYFSYDVKMKEKGDIPEGYSVSREKKERFSLILESASTNQTSMYLCASRLQGYQPQHFGDGTRLSIL.

The chain couples TRBV12-3 or TRBV12-4 to TRBJ2-1; unclear D gene. V lost 10 bases to trimming and J lost 0 bases, with 10 bases between them. This CDR3 is built from 13 residues. The CDR3 protein is CATQRSSYNEQFF. CDR3 nucleotides: TGTGCCACACAAAGGAGCTCCTACAATGAGCAGTTCTTC.

This chain uses TRBV28 with TRBJ2-1; no clear D gene. This CDR3 region has 12 residues. V lost 6 bases and J lost 8, with 11 bases in between. Germline CDR1 and CDR2: MDHEN and SYDVKM. The CDR3 region has the DNA TGTGCCAGCAGCACTACCGGCGATGAGCAGTTCTTC. Its translation is CASSTTGDEQFF. Drawing the rest from reference TRBV28 and TRBJ2-1, the complete variable domain is DVKVTQSSRYLVKRTGEKVFLECVQDMDHENMFWYRQDPGLGLRLIYFSYDVKMKEKGDIPEGYSVSREKKERFSLILESASTNQTSMYLCASSTTGDEQFFGPGTRLTVL.

The rearrangement joins TRBV3-1 (or the pseudogene TRBV3-2) to TRBJ2-3; 10 nucleotides align to TRBD2. CDR1 and CDR2 (germline): LGHDT, YNNKEL (reference sequence). V lost 4 bases to trimming and J lost 8 bases; unmatched junction nucleotides: 12. The CDR3 contains 16 residues. The CDR3 coding sequence is TGTGCCAGCAGCCCCCCCGGGCTAGCGGGAGTAGTTACGCAGTATTTT. Amino acid sequence: CASSPPGLAGVVTQYF.

The chain recombines TRBV2 with TRBJ1-2; maybe TRBD1 (5 bases). Per the germline V gene, CDR1 is SNHLY and CDR2 is FYNNEI. The CDR3 length is 15 residues. Trimming took off 6 bases at V and 5 bases at J, with 19 bases between the two ends. The CDR3 spells CASRTRSWDGYGYTF. CDR3 DNA sequence: TGTGCCAGCAGGACTAGGTCTTGGGACGGGTATGGCTACACCTTC.

The rearrangement uses TRBV5-6 and TRBJ2-3; D is perhaps TRBD2 (7 bases). Trimming took 4 bases from V and 2 from J, leaving 14 bases between them. The CDR3 length is 15 residues. The germline V gene encodes CDR1 SGHDT and CDR2 YYEEEE. The DNA of the CDR3 is TGTGCCAGCAGCGGACTAGGGGGTCACACAGATACGCAGTATTTT. Its protein product is CASSGLGGHTDTQYF. Full variable domain (missing parts from reference TRBV5-6 and TRBJ2-3): DAGVTQSPTHLIKTRGQQVTLRCSPKSGHDTVSWYQQALGQGPQFIFQYYEEEERQRGNFPDRFSGHQFPNYSSELNVNALLLGDSALYLCASSGLGGHTDTQYFGPGTRLTVL.

The V gene is TRBV18, the J gene TRBJ2-5, with 10 bases that match TRBD1. Germline V gene sequence: CDR1 KGHSH, CDR2 LQKENI. V lost 4 bases and J lost 3; bases outside the gene matches: 5. The CDR3 has 15 residues. CDR3 DNA: TGTGCCAGCTCACGAGAGGACAGGGGGAAAGAGACCCAGTACTTC. It specifies CASSREDRGKETQYF.

The V and J genes are TRBV19 and TRBJ1-1, with no clear D. In germline, CDR1 is LNHDA, CDR2 SQIVND (reference sequence). The CDR3 length is 14 residues. V was shortened by 0 bases and J by 4 bases, with 9 bases between the two germline ends. Here the CDR3 DNA reads TGTGCCAGTAGTATAGACAGTTGGAGCACTGAAGCTTTCTTT. It specifies CASSIDSWSTEAFF.

This clone was detected a few times. Since no conserved phenylalanine or tryptophan closes the CDR3, a read error is the likely cause. Because the CDR3's place on the DNA is in doubt, the DNA is left out and the CDR3 is given as listed by TCRdb. The rearrangement joins TRBV6-1 to TRBJ2-7; the table gives TRBD2 as D, unverified against the DNA. Germline V gives CDR1 MNHNS, CDR2 SASEGT. The CDR3 has 12 residues if both end residues are counted. The CDR3 sequence: CASSEAQAGKNI.

The chain is built from TRBV5-4 and TRBJ2-5; TRBD2 agrees at 7 bases. The germline V gene encodes CDR1 SGHNT and CDR2 YYREEE (reference sequence). The CDR3 is made up of 15 amino acids. Trimming cost V 0 bases and J 2 bases; bases outside gene matches: 4. The CDR3 DNA is TGTGCCAGCAGCTTGGGACAACTAGCGCAAGAGACCCAGTACTTC. It codes for CASSLGQLAQETQYF.

This clone is a singleton in its sample. J is TRBJ2-1 and V is TRBV6-5; 8 bases align to TRBD1. V trimming: 0 bases; J trimming: 10 bases; junction bases outside the gene matches: 2. CDR3 length: 13 residues. The V gene's germline CDR1 is MNHEY and CDR2 SVGAGI. CDR3 loop: CASSYSTGDEQFF. DNA of the CDR3: TGTGCCAGCAGTTACTCGACAGGGGACGAGCAGTTCTTC.

The rearrangement links TRBV5-6 to TRBJ2-3; 9 positions agree with TRBD1. The germline V gene encodes CDR1 SGHDT and CDR2 YYEEEE. V shed 4 bases and J 0 bases; nucleotides not matched to a gene: 15. This CDR3 is built from 19 residues. The CDR3 sequence is CASSPGTGMEGRSTDTQYF. Here the CDR3 DNA reads TGTGCCAGCAGCCCCGGGACAGGGATGGAGGGGCGAAGCACAGATACGCAGTATTTT.

The rearrangement uses TRBV7-9 and TRBJ2-7, with D tentatively TRBD2 (6 bases). CDR3 size: 14 residues. CDR1 SEHNR and CDR2 FQNEAQ come from the germline V gene (reference sequence). V gave up 5 bases and J gave up 0 bases, with 11 bases separating them. Here the CDR3 DNA reads TGTGCCAGCAGCCAGGGACTGGACTCCTACGAGCAGTACTTC. It is translated as CASSQGLDSYEQYF. Looking up the rest from reference TRBV7-9 and TRBJ2-7 gives the full variable domain: DTGVSQNPRHKITKRGQNVTFRCDPISEHNRLYWYRQTLGQGPEFLTYFQNEAQLEKSRLLSDRFSAERPKGSFSTLEIQRTEQGDSAMYLCASSQGLDSYEQYFGPGTRLTVT.

J is TRBJ1-2 and V is TRBV25-1; 7 bases align to TRBD1. Germline V CDR1 and CDR2: MGHDK, SYGVNS. Trimming took 2 bases from V and 6 from J; bases not matched to a gene: 9. This CDR3 comprises 15 residues. The CDR3 reads CASSEVAGGRDGYTF. CDR3 coding DNA: TGTGCCAGCAGTGAAGTGGCAGGGGGAAGGGATGGCTACACCTTC.

The V call is TRBV27, the J call TRBJ2-2, with 7 positions matching TRBD1. This CDR3 is 16 amino acids long. J gave up 4 bases and V 7 bases, and 12 bases lay outside the gene matches. Germline lookup yields CDR1 MNHEY and CDR2 SMNVEV (reference sequence). As DNA, the CDR3 is TGTGCCAGCATACCACCATCAGGGGGAAGCACCGGGGAGCTGTTTTTT. This translates into CASIPPSGGSTGELFF.

The chain couples TRBV5-6 to TRBJ2-5, with 10 bases fitting TRBD1. There are 16 residues in the CDR3. Germline V gives CDR1 SGHDT, CDR2 YYEEEE. V shed 3 bases, J shed 1 base, and the junction held 6 bases outside the gene matches. CDR3: CASSSRQGARQETQYF. The CDR3 DNA is TGTGCCAGCAGCTCCAGACAGGGGGCACGCCAAGAGACCCAGTACTTC.